This T cell receptor beta chain stems from a study of CD8 T cells in Susac syndrome. The study sequenced TCR beta in blood CD8+ and CD4+ T cells. The multiple sclerosis controls were treatment-naive patients affected by stable or active relapsing-remitting disease. Negative isolation was used for CD8+ and CD4+ T cells and FACS enrichment for TEMRA cells. RNA in amounts of 0.5 to 1 ug was reverse transcribed with random hexamers. Amplification of TCR beta CDR3 across 54 Vbeta and 13 Jbeta was performed with immunoSEQ multiplex PCR. TCRdb fed the immunoSEQ multiplex PCR reads into MiXCR, producing one record per CDR3 protein. The table has 400,000 to 550,000 distinct CDR3 sequences, more than 80% seen once; the top ten hold under 0.15%. The CDR3 extends over 17 amino acids. Germline V lookup: CDR1 DFQATT, CDR2 SNEGSKA (reference sequence). Trimming stripped 2 bases from V and 3 bases from J, with 22 bases between.

The specimen sequenced was CD8+ T cells from PBMCs. The TCR sequence derives from a human donor with multiple sclerosis. The rearrangement uses TRBV20-1 and TRBJ1-1; D uncertain. In DNA form, the CDR3 reads TGCAGTGCTAGAACCACGGACGTGTGGCTATATGACACTGAAGCTTTCTTT. Protein sequence: CSARTTDVWLYDTEAFF.